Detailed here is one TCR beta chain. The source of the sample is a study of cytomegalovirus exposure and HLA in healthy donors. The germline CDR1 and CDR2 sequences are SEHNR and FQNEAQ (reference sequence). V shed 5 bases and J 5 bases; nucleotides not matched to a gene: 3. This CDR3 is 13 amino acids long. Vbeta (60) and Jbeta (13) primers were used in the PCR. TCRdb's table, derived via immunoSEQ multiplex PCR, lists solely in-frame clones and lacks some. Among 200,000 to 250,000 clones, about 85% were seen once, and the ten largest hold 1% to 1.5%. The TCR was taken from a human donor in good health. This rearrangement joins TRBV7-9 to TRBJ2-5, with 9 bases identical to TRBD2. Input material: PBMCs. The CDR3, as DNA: TGTGCCAGCAGCGAAAGCGGGAGGGAGACCCAGTACTTC. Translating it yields CASSESGRETQYF.